The 8 T cell receptor beta chains below were found in one sample sequenced in a study of response to subunit inactivated influenza vaccine. TCRdb reanalysed the RT-PCR reads using MiXCR and keeps one entry per CDR3 protein. Of hundreds of thousands of distinct CDR3 sequences listed, 21% are singletons. The material sequenced was PBMCs from blood, taken about 20 months after vaccination. All receptors come from a man in his fifties or sixties who received an inactivated influenza vaccine.

This clonotype has ten or more counts. This chain uses TRBV5-1 with TRBJ1-1, with D possibly TRBD1 on 5 matching bases. The CDR3 is made up of 14 amino acids. Germline values: CDR1 SGHRS, CDR2 YFSETQ. V dropped 4 bases and J dropped 4 bases, with 14 bases sitting between them. This CDR3 is CASSPSGGSTEAFF. The CDR3, as DNA: TGCGCCAGCAGCCCGAGCGGGGGAAGCACTGAAGCTTTCTTT.

This clonotype occurred many times. The rearrangement links TRBV6-1 to TRBJ1-5; 7 bases agree with TRBD1. V shed 5 bases, J shed 3 bases, and the junction held 7 bases outside the gene matches. The CDR3 sequence is 15 residues long. In germline, CDR1 is MNHNS, CDR2 SASEGT. CDR3 DNA sequence: TGTGCCAGCAGTCAGAGGGGGCGGGACAATCAGCCCCAGCATTTT. Translating it yields CASSQRGRDNQPQHF.

This clonotype appeared many times. The chain recombines TRBV7-2 with TRBJ1-1; possibly TRBD1 for D (6 bases). CDR1 SGHTA and CDR2 FQGNSA come from the germline V gene. This CDR3 spans 15 amino acids. V was pared by 6 bases and J by 2 bases, with 16 bases between. The CDR3 sequence is CASRSQGIGNTEAFF. CDR3 DNA: TGTGCCAGCAGGTCCCAGGGGATCGGTAACACTGAAGCTTTCTTT.

This clonotype has more than one count but fewer than ten. V is TRBV4-3 and J is TRBJ1-1; D unclear. The CDR3 is made up of 16 amino acids. Germline V lookup: CDR1 LGHNA, CDR2 YSLEER. The ends were cut back, 0 bases at V and 1 base at J, with 12 bases in the middle. In DNA, the CDR3 is TGCGCCAGCAGCCAAGATCGAATAGCGAAGAACACTGAAGCTTTCTTT. This sequence encodes CASSQDRIAKNTEAFF.

This clonotype has more than one count but fewer than ten. The chain joins TRBV5-1 to TRBJ2-1; 10 bases fit TRBD2. With V trimmed by 0 bases and J by 0 bases, 6 bases remained unmatched. This CDR3 has 18 residues. Germline V gives CDR1 SGHRS, CDR2 YFSETQ. CDR3 DNA sequence: TGCGCCAGCAGCTTGGGTTTAAGCGGGGGGGCCTCCTACAATGAGCAGTTCTTC. Protein sequence: CASSLGLSGGASYNEQFF. The complete variable domain, with remaining parts taken from reference TRBV5-1 and TRBJ2-1, reads KAGVTQTPRYLIKTRGQQVTLSCSPISGHRSVSWYQQTPGQGLQFLFEYFSETQRNKGNFPGRFSGRQFSNSRSEMNVSTLELGDSALYLCASSLGLSGGASYNEQFFGPGTRLTVL.

This chain links TRBV5-6 with TRBJ2-2; D is ambiguous. The V end was cut by 4 bases, the J end by 2 bases, with 6 bases between. CDR3 length: 13 residues. Per the germline V gene, CDR1 is SGHDT and CDR2 is YYEEEE. DNA for the CDR3: TGTGCCAGCAGCCCGGTCAACACCGGGGAGCTGTTTTTT. It is translated as CASSPVNTGELFF. Drawing the rest from reference TRBV5-6 and TRBJ2-2, the complete variable domain is DAGVTQSPTHLIKTRGQQVTLRCSPKSGHDTVSWYQQALGQGPQFIFQYYEEEERQRGNFPDRFSGHQFPNYSSELNVNALLLGDSALYLCASSPVNTGELFFGEGSRLTVL.

The sample holds a few counts of this clonotype. The CDR3 protein is CASSRANAAEAFF. CDR3 nucleotide sequence: TGTGCCAGCAGCCGAGCAAACGCGGCTGAAGCTTTCTTT. The chain carries TRBV4-2 and TRBJ1-1, with D unresolved. The CDR3 has 13 residues. V lost 4 bases, J lost 6 bases, and 12 bases lay in between. CDR1 LGHNA and CDR2 YNFKEQ come from the germline V gene.

The V and J genes are TRBV7-2 and TRBJ2-7; 10 bases line up with TRBD2. Germline V gene data show CDR1 as SGHTA and CDR2 as FQGNSA. The CDR3 is made up of 16 amino acids. After removal of 2 bases from V and 7 bases from J, the junction contained 11 bases not matched to a gene. The CDR3 sequence: CASSLTRTSGAREQYF. The CDR3 coding sequence is TGTGCCAGCAGCTTAACCCGTACTAGCGGGGCTAGAGAGCAGTACTTC.